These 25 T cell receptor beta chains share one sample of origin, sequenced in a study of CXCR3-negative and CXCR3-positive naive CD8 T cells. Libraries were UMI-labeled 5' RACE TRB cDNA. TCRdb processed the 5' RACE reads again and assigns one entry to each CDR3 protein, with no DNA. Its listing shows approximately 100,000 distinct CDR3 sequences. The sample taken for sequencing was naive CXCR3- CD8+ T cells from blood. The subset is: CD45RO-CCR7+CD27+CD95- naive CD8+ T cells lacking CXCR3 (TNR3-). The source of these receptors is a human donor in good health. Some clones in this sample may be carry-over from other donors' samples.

The CDR3 loop reads CASSLRAGGLAAPYEQYF. The chain is built from TRBV5-1 and TRBJ2-7; TCRdb reports TRBD2, a call that lacks DNA to check it against. The CDR3 runs to 18 residues. The germline CDR1 and CDR2 sequences are SGHRS and YFSETQ.

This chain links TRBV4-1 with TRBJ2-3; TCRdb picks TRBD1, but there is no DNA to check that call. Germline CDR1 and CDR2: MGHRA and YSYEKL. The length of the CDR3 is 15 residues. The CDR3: CASRISQGGTDTQYF.

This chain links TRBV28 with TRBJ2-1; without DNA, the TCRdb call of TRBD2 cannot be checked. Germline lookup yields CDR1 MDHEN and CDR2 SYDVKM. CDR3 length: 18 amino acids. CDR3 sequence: CASSLFVDSGGRDLEQFF. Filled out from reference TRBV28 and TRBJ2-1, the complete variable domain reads DVKVTQSSRYLVKRTGEKVFLECVQDMDHENMFWYRQDPGLGLRLIYFSYDVKMKEKGDIPEGYSVSREKKERFSLILESASTNQTSMYLCASSLFVDSGGRDLEQFFGPGTRLTVL.

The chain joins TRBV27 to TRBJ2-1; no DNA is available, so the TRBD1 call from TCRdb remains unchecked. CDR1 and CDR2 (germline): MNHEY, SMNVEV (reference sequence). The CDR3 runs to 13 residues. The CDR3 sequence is CASSSQQGSEQFF.

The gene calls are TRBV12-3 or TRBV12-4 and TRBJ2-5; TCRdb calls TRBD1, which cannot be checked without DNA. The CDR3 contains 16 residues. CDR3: CASSLSGGGHQETQYF.

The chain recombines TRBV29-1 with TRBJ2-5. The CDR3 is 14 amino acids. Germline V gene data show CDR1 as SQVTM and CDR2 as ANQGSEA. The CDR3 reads CSVRGGEFQETQYF.

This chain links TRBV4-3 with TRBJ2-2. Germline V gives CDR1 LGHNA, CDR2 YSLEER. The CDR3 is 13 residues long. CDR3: CASSHGETGELFF.

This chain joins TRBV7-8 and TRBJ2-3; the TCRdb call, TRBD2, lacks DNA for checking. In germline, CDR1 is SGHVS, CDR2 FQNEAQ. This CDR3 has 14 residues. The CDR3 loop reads CASSFRALTDTQYF.

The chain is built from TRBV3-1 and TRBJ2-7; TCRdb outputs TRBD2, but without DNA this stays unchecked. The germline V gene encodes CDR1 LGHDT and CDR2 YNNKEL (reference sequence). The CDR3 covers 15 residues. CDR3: CASSPCGSGECEQYF.

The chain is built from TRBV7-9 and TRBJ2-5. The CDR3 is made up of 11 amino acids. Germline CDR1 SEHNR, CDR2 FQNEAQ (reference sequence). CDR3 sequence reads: CASRNQETQYF.

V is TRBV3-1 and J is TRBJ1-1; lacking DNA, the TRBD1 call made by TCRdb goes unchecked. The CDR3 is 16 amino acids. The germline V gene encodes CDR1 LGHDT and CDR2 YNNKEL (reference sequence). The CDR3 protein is CASSQQGGPGDTEAFF.

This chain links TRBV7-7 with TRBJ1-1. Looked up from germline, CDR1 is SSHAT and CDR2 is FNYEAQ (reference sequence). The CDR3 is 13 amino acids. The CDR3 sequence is CASSFEGNTEAFF.

The CDR3 region is CSVEGLAGVDEETQYF. The chain joins TRBV29-1 to TRBJ2-5; TCRdb designates TRBD2, a call that cannot be tested without DNA. CDR1 is SQVTM and CDR2 is ANQGSEA in the germline V gene. The CDR3 covers 16 residues. Based on the CDR3 plus reference TRBV29-1 and TRBJ2-5, the full variable domain is SAVISQKPSRDICQRGTSLTIQCQVDSQVTMMFWYRQQPGQSLTLIATANQGSEATYESGFVIDKFPISRPNLTFSTLTVSNMSPEDSSIYLCSVEGLAGVDEETQYFGPGTRLLVL.

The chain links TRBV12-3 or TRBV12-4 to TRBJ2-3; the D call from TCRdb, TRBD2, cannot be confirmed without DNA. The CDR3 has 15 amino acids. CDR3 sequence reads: CASSSGLAGPDTQYF.

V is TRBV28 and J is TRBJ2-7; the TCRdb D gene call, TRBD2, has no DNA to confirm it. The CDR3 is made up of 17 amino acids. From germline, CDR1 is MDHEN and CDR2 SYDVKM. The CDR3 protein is CASSPTESGSSSYEQYF.

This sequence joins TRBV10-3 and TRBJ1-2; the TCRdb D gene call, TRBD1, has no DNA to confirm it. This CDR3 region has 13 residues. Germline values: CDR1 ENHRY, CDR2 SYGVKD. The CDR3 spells CAISEHTGYGYTF.

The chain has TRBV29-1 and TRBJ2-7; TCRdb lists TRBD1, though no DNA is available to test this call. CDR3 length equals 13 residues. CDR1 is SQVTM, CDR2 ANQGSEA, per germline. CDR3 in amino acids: CSVDRQGLDEQYF.

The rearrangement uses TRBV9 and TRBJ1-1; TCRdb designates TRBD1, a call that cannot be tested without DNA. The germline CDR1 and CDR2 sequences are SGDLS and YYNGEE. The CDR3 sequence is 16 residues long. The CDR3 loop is CASSVGEGLLDTEAFF.

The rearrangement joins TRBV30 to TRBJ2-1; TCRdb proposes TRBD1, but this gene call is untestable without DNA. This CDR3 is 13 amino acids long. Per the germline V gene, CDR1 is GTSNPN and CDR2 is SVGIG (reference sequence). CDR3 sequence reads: CAWRGRGNNEQFF.

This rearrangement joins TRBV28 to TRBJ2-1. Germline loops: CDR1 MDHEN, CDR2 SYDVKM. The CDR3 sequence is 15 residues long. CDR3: CASSADGYSYNEQFF.

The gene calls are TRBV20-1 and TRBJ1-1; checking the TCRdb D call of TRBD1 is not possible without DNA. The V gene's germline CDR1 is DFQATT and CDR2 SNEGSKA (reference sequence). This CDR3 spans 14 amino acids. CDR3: CSAPKQGGHTEAFF.

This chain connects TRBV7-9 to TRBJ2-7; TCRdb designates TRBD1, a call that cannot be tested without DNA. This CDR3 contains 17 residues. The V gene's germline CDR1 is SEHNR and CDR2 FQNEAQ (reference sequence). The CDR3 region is CASSLEAGGTTYYEQYF.

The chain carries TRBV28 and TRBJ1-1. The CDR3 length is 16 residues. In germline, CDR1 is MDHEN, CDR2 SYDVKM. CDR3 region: CATTSRVGGTNTEAFF.

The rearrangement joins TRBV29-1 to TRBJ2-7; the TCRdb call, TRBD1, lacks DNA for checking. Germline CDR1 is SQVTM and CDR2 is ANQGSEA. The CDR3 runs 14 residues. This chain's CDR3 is CSVEETGKSYEQYF.

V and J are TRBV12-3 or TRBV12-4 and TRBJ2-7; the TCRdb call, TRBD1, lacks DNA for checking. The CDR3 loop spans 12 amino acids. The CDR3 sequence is CASRGTDYEQYF.